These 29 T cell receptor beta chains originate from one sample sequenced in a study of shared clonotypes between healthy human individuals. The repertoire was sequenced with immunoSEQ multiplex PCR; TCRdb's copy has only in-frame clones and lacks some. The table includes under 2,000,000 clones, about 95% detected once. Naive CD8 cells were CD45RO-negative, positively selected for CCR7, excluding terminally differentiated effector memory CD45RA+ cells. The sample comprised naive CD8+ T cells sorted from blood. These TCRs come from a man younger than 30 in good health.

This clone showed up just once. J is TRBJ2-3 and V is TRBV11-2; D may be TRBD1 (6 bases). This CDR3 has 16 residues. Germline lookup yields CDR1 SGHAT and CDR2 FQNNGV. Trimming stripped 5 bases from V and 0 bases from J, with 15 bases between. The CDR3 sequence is CASSPPGASSTDTQYF. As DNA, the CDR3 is TGTGCCAGCAGCCCCCCAGGGGCTTCTAGCACAGATACGCAGTATTTT.

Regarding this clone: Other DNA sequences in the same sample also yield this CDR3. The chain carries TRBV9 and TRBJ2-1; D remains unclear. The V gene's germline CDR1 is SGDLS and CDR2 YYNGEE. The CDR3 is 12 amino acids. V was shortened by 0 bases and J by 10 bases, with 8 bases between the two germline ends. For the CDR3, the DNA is TGTGCCAGCAGCGTAGGGACCTCCGAGCAGTTCTTC. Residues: CASSVGTSEQFF. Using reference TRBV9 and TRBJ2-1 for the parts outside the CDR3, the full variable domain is DSGVTQTPKHLITATGQRVTLRCSPRSGDLSVYWYQQSLDQGLQFLIQYYNGEERAKGNILERFSAQQFPDLHSELNLSSLELGDSALYFCASSVGTSEQFFGPGTRLTVL.

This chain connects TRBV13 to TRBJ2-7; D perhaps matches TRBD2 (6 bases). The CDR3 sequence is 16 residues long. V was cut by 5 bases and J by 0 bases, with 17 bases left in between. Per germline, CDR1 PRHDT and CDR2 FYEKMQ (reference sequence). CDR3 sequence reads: CASSLKGAGSSYEQYF. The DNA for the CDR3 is TGTGCCAGCAGCCTAAAAGGGGCGGGGAGCTCCTACGAGCAGTACTTC. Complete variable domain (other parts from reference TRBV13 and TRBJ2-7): AAGVIQSPRHLIKEKRETATLKCYPIPRHDTVYWYQQGPGQDPQFLISFYEKMQSDKGSIPDRFSAQQFSDYHSELNMSSLELGDSALYFCASSLKGAGSSYEQYFGPGTRLTVT.

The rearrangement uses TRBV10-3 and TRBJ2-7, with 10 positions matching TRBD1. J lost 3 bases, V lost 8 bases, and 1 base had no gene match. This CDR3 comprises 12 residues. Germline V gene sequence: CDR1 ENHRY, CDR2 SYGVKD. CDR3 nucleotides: TGTGCCATCGGACAGGGGGGCTACGAGCAGTACTTC. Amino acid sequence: CAIGQGGYEQYF.

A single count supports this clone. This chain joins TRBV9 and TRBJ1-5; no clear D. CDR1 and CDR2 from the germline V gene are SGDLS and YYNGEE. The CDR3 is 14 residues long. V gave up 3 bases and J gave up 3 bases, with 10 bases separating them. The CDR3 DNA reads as TGTGCCAGCAGCGCCGACGATAACAATCAGCCCCAGCATTTT. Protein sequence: CASSADDNNQPQHF.

This chain's CDR3 is CARDGTDTQYF. CDR3 DNA sequence: TGTGCCAGGGATGGGACAGATACGCAGTATTTT. The chain employs TRBV30 and TRBJ2-3, with D unclear. Trimming cost V 8 bases and J 3 bases, with 9 bases left between them. The CDR3 totals 11 residues. The germline V gene has CDR1 GTSNPN and CDR2 SVGIG (reference sequence).

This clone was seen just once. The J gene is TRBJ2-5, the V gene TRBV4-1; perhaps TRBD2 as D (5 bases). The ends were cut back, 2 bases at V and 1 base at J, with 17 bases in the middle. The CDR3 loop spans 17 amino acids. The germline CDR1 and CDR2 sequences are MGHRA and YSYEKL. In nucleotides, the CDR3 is TGCGCCAGCAGCCAAACTTCGTCGGTAGCGTTCCAAGAGACCCAGTACTTC. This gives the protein CASSQTSSVAFQETQYF.

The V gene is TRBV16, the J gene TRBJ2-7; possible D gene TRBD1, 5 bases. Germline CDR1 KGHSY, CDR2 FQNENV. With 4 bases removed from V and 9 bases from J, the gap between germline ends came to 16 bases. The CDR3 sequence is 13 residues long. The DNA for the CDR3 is TGTGCCAGCAGCCCCAGTACAGGCGTTGGGCAGTACTTC. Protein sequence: CASSPSTGVGQYF.

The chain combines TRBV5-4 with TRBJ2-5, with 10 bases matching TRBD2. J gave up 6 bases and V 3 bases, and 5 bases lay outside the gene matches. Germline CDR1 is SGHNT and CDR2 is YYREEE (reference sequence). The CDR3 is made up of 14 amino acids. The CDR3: CASSYSSGGQTQYF. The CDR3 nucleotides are TGTGCCAGCAGCTATTCTAGCGGGGGTCAGACCCAGTACTTC.

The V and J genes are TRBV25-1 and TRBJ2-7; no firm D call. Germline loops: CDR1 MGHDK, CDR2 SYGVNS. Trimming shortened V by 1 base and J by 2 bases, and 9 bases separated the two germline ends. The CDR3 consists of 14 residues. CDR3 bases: TGTGCCAGCAGTGAATTCGATGGGGCCTACGAGCAGTACTTC. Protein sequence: CASSEFDGAYEQYF.

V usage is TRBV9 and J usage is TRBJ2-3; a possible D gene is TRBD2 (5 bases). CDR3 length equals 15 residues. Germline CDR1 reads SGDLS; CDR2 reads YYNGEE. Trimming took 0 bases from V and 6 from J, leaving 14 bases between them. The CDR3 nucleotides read TGTGCCAGCAGCGTAGCCAGCGGAGCATATGATACGCAGTATTTT. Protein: CASSVASGAYDTQYF. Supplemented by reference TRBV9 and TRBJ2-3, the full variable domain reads DSGVTQTPKHLITATGQRVTLRCSPRSGDLSVYWYQQSLDQGLQFLIQYYNGEERAKGNILERFSAQQFPDLHSELNLSSLELGDSALYFCASSVASGAYDTQYFGPGTRLTVL.

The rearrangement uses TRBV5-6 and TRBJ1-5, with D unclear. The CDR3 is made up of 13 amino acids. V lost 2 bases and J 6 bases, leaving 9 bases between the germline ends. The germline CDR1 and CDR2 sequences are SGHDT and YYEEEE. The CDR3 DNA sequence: TGTGCCAGCAGCTTAGGGTCGGGTCAGCCCCAGCATTTT. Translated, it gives CASSLGSGQPQHF.

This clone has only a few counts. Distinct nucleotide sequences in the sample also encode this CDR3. CDR3 loop: CASSQDSGANVLTF. The CDR3 nucleotides read TGCGCCAGCAGCCAAGATTCTGGGGCCAACGTCCTGACTTTC. The gene calls are TRBV4-1 and TRBJ2-6; D not certain. The CDR3 runs 14 residues. Germline V lookup: CDR1 MGHRA, CDR2 YSYEKL. Deletions cut 0 bases from V and 1 base from J, with 1 base between.

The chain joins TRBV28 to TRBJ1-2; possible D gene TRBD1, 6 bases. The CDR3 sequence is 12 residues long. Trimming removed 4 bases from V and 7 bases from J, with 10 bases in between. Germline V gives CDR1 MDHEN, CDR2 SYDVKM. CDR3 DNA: TGTGCCAGCAGTTGGGGGGCAACTGGCTACACCTTC. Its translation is CASSWGATGYTF.

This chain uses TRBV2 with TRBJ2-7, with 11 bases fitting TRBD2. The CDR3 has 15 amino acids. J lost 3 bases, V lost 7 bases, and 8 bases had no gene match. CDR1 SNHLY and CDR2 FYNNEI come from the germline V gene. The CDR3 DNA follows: TGTGCCAGCACCCCAACTAGCGGGAGATTCTACGAGCAGTACTTC. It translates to CASTPTSGRFYEQYF.

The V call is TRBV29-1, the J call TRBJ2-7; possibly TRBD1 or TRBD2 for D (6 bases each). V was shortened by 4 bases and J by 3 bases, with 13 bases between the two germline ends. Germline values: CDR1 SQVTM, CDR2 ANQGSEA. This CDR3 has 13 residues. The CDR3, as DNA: TGCAGCGTTGGGGGGGACACTAACTACGAGCAGTACTTC. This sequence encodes CSVGGDTNYEQYF.

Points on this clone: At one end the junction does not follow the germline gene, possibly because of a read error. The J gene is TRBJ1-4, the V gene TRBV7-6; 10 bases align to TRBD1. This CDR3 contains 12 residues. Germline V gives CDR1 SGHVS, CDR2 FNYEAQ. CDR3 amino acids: CASSLMTGGVIF. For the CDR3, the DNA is TGTGCCAGCAGCCTAATGACAGGGGGCGTAATTTTT.

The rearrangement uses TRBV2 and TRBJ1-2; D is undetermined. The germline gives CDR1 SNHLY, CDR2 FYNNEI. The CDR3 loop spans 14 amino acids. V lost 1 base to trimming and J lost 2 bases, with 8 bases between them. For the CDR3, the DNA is TGTGCCAGCAGTGAAGGAGGGATAAACTATGGCTACACCTTC. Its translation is CASSEGGINYGYTF.

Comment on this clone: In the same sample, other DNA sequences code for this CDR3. This chain's CDR3 is CASSPRGFYEQYF. CDR3 bases: TGTGCCAGCAGCCCTCGGGGTTTCTACGAGCAGTACTTC. This chain uses TRBV7-9 with TRBJ2-7; possibly TRBD2 for D (5 bases). V was clipped by 5 bases and J by 3 bases, with 11 bases between them. The germline CDR1 and CDR2 sequences are SEHNR and FQNEAQ (reference sequence). The CDR3 runs 13 residues.

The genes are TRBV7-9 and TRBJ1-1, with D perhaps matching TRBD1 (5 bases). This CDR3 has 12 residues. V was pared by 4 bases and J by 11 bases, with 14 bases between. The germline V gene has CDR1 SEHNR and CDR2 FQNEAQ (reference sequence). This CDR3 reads CASSSGPGYAFF. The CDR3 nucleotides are TGTGCCAGCAGCTCTGGGCCAGGGTATGCTTTCTTT.

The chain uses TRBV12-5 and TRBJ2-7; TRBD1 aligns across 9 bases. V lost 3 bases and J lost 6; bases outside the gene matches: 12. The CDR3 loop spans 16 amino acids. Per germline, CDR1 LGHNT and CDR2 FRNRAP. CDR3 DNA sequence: TGTGCTAGTGGTTTCTCCCTGGGACAGGGTAAGCGCGAGCAGTACTTC. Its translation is CASGFSLGQGKREQYF.

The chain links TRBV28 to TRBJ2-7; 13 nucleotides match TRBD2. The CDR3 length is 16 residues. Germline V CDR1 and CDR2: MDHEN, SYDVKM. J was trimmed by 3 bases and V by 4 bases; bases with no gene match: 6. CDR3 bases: TGTGCCAGCAGTTCCGGGACTAGCGGGATCTACTACGAGCAGTACTTC. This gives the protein CASSSGTSGIYYEQYF.

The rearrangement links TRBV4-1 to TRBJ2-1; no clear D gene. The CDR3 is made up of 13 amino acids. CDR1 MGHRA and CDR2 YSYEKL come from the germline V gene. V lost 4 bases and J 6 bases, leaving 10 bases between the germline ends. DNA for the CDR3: TGCGCCAGCAGCCGTGACTCCGCCAATGAGCAGTTCTTC. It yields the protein CASSRDSANEQFF.

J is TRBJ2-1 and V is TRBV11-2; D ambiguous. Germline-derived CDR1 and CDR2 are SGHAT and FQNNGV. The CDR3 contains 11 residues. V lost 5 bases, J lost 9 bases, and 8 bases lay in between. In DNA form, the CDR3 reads TGTGCCAGCAGCCATGGCGGTGAGCAGTTCTTC. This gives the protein CASSHGGEQFF.

CDR3 nucleotides: TGTGCCAGCAGCCCCGCAGGGGGATTCACAGATACGCAGTATTTT. Encoded protein: CASSPAGGFTDTQYF. This chain uses TRBV5-6 with TRBJ2-3; 7 bases agree with TRBD1. The CDR3 loop spans 15 amino acids. Trimming took 4 bases from V and 2 from J; bases not matched to a gene: 7. Germline CDR1 reads SGHDT; CDR2 reads YYEEEE.

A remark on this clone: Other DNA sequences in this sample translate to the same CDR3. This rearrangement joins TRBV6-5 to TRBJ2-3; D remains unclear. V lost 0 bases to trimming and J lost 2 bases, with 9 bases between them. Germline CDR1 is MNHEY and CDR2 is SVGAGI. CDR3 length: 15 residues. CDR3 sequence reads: CASSYSTGSTDTQYF. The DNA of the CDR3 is TGTGCCAGCAGTTACTCGACTGGGTCCACAGATACGCAGTATTTT.

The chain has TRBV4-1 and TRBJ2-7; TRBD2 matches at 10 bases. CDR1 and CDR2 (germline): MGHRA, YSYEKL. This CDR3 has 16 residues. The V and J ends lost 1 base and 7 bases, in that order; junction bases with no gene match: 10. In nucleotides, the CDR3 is TGCGCCAGCAGCCAAGTCGCGAGCGGGGGGGTCCCGGAGCAGTACTTC. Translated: CASSQVASGGVPEQYF.

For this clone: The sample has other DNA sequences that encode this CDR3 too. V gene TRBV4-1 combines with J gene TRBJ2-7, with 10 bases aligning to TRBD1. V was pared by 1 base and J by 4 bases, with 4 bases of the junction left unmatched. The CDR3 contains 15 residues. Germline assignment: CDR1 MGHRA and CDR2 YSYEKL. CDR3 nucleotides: TGCGCCAGCAGCCAAGCCCGGGACAGGGGTTACGAGCAGTACTTC. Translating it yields CASSQARDRGYEQYF.

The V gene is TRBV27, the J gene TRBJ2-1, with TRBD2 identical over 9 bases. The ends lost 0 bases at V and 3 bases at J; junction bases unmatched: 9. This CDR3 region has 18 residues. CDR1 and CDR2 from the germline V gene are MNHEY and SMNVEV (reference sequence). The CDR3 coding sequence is TGTGCCAGCAGTTTATCTTACAACCTAGCGGGGATCTACAATGAGCAGTTCTTC. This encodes CASSLSYNLAGIYNEQFF.